The sequence of this T cell receptor beta chain was determined in a study of pediatric ulcerative colitis. In germline, CDR1 is SGHVS, CDR2 FNYEAQ. Deletions cut 5 bases from V and 2 bases from J, with 19 bases between. The CDR3 has 16 residues. This table comes from immunoSEQ multiplex PCR, and its TCRdb copy is limited to in-frame clones, with some not included. Of 30,000 to 35,000 clones in the sample, about 81% were seen once. Concerning this clone: The antigen is undetermined.

General study findings and limits: Blood-rectal clonal overlap within each person was significantly higher in ulcerative colitis patients than controls.

One to two pinch biopsies were taken from the rectum during colonoscopy. This sequence joins TRBV7-6 and TRBJ2-7, with D possibly being TRBD1 (6 bases). The sample taken for sequencing was gut tissue. The TCR originated in a boy younger than 18 with mild ulcerative colitis. CDR3 amino acids: CASSPSFKGVPYEQYF. Written as DNA, the CDR3 is TGTGCCAGCAGCCCCTCGTTCAAGGGGGTTCCCTACGAGCAGTACTTC. Looking up the rest from reference TRBV7-6 and TRBJ2-7 gives the full variable domain: GAGVSQSPRYKVTKRGQDVALRCDPISGHVSLYWYRQALGQGPEFLTYFNYEAQQDKSGLPNDRFSAERPEGSISTLTIQRTEQRDSAMYRCASSPSFKGVPYEQYFGPGTRLTVT.